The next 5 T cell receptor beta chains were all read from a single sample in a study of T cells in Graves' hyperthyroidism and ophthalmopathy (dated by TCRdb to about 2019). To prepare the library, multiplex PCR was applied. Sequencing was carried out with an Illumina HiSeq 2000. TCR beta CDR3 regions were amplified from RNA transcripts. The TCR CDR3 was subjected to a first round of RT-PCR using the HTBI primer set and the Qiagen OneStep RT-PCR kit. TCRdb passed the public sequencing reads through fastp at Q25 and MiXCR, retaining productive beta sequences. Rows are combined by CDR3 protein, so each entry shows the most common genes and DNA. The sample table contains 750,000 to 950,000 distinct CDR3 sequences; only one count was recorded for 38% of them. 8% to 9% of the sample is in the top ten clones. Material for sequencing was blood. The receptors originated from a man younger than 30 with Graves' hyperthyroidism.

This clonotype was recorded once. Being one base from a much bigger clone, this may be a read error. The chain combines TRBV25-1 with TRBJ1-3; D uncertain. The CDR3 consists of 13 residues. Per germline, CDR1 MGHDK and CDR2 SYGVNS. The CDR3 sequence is CDSTSGSGNTIYF. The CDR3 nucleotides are TGTGACAGCACCTCCGGATCTGGAAACACCATATATTTT.

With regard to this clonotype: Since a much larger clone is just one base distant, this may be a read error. The CDR3 loop is CASSSGLDTAEASF. Here the CDR3 DNA reads TGTGCCAGTAGTAGCGGGTTGGATACGGCTGAAGCTTCCTTT. This sequence joins TRBV19 and TRBJ1-1; unclear D gene. Germline V gene lookup returns CDR1 LNHDA and CDR2 SQIVND (reference sequence). This CDR3 contains 14 residues. The whole variable domain, remainder taken from reference TRBV19 and TRBJ1-1, is DGGITQSPKYLFRKEGQNVTLSCEQNLNHDAMYWYRQDPGQGLRLIYYSQIVNDFQKGDIAEGYSVSREKKESFPLTVTSAQKNPTAFYLCASSSGLDTAEASFGQGTRLTVV.

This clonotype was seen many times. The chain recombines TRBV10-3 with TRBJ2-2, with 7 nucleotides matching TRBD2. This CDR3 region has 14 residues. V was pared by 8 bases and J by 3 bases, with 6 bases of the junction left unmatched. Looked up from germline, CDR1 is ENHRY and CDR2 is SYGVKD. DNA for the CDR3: TGTGCCATCGCGCGGGAGACAGACACCGGGGAGCTGTTTTTT. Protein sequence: CAIARETDTGELFF.

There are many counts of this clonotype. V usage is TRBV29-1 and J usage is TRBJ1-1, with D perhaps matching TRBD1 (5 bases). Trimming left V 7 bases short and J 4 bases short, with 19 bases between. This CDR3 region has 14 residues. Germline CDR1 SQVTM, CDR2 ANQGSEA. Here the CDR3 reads CSAAPQGRVTEAFF. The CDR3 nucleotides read TGCAGCGCTGCCCCCCAGGGTAGGGTCACTGAAGCTTTCTTT.

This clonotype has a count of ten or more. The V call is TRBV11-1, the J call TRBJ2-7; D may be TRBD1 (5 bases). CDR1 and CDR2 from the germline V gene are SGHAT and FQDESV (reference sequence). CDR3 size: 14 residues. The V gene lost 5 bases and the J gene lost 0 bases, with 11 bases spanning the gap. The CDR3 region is CASSLLQGSYEQYF. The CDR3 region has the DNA TGTGCCAGCAGCCTACTGCAGGGCTCCTACGAGCAGTACTTC.